The rows below give T cell receptor beta chains drawn from one sample of a study of cytomegalovirus exposure and HLA in healthy donors. The method was immunoSEQ multiplex PCR; TCRdb's version includes in-frame clones alone and lacks a portion of them. This table holds 95,000 to 150,000 clones, roughly 80% found once. The sequenced sample was PBMCs. These TCRs come from a young man in good health and CMV-seropositive. The CDR3 runs from the conserved cysteine through the conserved F or W. Each record gives: J gene, V gene, clone size, D gene, CDR3 protein, CDR3 DNA. The D gene is left open where the match is weak. Clone sizes are given selectively: once, few, many, or a class where the clone is expanded.

J: TRBJ1-2
V: TRBV19
size: -
D: -
CDR3: CASSISSLSNYGYTF
DNA: TGTGCCAGTAGTATCTCAAGCCTCTCTAACTATGGCTACACCTTC

J: TRBJ2-1
V: TRBV19
size: -
D: TRBD1
CDR3: CASGIRDSSYNEQFF
DNA: TGTGCCAGCGGCATACGGGACAGCTCCTACAATGAGCAGTTCTTC

J: TRBJ2-7
V: TRBV7-2
size: -
D: -
CDR3: CASSLSPGAGYEQYF
DNA: TGTGCCAGCAGCTTATCTCCCGGCGCGGGGTACGAGCAGTACTTC

J: TRBJ2-7
V: TRBV7-9
size: -
D: -
CDR3: CSSSLGLREQYF
DNA: TGTTCCAGCAGCTTAGGTCTTCGCGAGCAGTACTTC

J: TRBJ1-1
V: TRBV19
size: few
D: TRBD1
CDR3: CASSHRTGWNTEAFF
DNA: TGTGCCAGTAGTCACCGGACAGGTTGGAACACTGAAGCTTTCTTT

J: TRBJ1-1
V: TRBV5-1
size: -
D: TRBD1
CDR3: CASSTGQGLGAFF
DNA: TGCGCCAGCAGCACCGGACAGGGTTTAGGAGCTTTCTTT

J: TRBJ2-3
V: TRBV5-4
size: -
D: TRBD2
CDR3: CASSVPGGEADTQYF
DNA: TGTGCCAGCAGCGTCCCCGGGGGGGAGGCAGATACGCAGTATTTT

J: TRBJ2-7
V: TRBV5-6
size: -
D: -
CDR3: CASSYGYYEQYF
DNA: TGTGCCAGCAGCTATGGATACTACGAGCAGTACTTC

J: TRBJ2-7
V: TRBV7-9
size: -
D: TRBD1
CDR3: CASSSDRFTAYEQYF
DNA: TGTGCCAGCAGCTCGGACAGGTTTACAGCCTACGAGCAGTACTTC

J: TRBJ2-2
V: TRBV11-2
size: -
D: TRBD2
CDR3: CASSWGRGAGELFF
DNA: TGTGCCAGCAGCTGGGGGAGGGGTGCCGGGGAGCTGTTTTTT

J: TRBJ1-5
V: TRBV27
size: -
D: -
CDR3: CASSGLGATQPQHF
DNA: TGTGCCAGCAGTGGATTGGGGGCGACCCAGCCCCAGCATTTT

J: TRBJ1-6
V: TRBV7-6
size: -
D: TRBD1
CDR3: CASSLAGTGIGVNSPLHF
DNA: TGTGCCAGCAGCTTAGCCGGGACAGGGATTGGTGTAAATTCACCCCTCCACTTT

J: TRBJ2-1
V: TRBV6-5
size: -
D: TRBD2
CDR3: CASSGLAGMINEQFF
DNA: TGTGCCAGCAGTGGACTAGCGGGAATGATTAATGAGCAGTTCTTC

J: TRBJ2-3
V: TRBV2
size: -
D: -
CDR3: CASSEDGIGADTQYF
DNA: TGTGCCAGCAGTGAAGACGGGATCGGGGCAGATACGCAGTATTTT

J: TRBJ2-5
V: TRBV7-9
size: -
D: TRBD1
CDR3: CASSLGGQGYETQYF
DNA: TGTGCCAGCAGCTTAGGAGGACAGGGCTACGAGACCCAGTACTTC

J: TRBJ1-4
V: TRBV5-1
size: -
D: -
CDR3: CASSSNYGGMGEKLFF
DNA: TGCGCCAGCAGCTCGAATTACGGGGGGATGGGGGAAAAACTGTTTTTT

J: TRBJ1-5
V: TRBV4-3
size: -
D: -
CDR3: CASSQNINQPQHF
DNA: TGCGCCAGCAGCCAAAACATTAATCAGCCCCAGCATTTT

J: TRBJ2-3
V: TRBV6-1
size: -
D: -
CDR3: CTTAETDTQYF
DNA: TGTACAACAGCAGAAACAGATACGCAGTATTTT

J: TRBJ1-1
V: TRBV5-5
size: few
D: -
CDR3: CASSQSTVEDTEAFF
DNA: TGTGCCAGCAGCCAAAGCACGGTGGAGGACACTGAAGCTTTCTTT

J: TRBJ2-7
V: TRBV7-8
size: -
D: TRBD2
CDR3: CASSLRFSGGPSSYEQYF
DNA: TGTGCCAGCAGCTTAAGGTTTTCGGGAGGGCCGTCTTCCTACGAGCAGTACTTC

J: TRBJ1-1
V: TRBV7-2
size: -
D: TRBD1
CDR3: CASSSRGLGAEAFF
DNA: TGTGCCAGCAGCTCCAGGGGGCTCGGGGCTGAAGCTTTCTTT

J: TRBJ1-1
V: TRBV5-8
size: once
D: -
CDR3: CASSLLVLTGEAFF
DNA: TGTGCCAGCAGCTTGTTAGTCTTGACAGGTGAAGCTTTCTTT

J: TRBJ1-6
V: TRBV27
size: -
D: -
CDR3: CAAGGDATNSPLHF
DNA: TGTGCCGCCGGAGGGGACGCGACGAATTCACCCCTCCACTTT

J: TRBJ1-1
V: TRBV5-1
size: few
D: -
CDR3: CASSLLPARGGTEAFF
DNA: TGCGCCAGCAGCTTGTTGCCGGCGAGAGGGGGCACTGAAGCTTTCTTT

J: TRBJ2-7
V: TRBV19
size: -
D: -
CDR3: CASSLGEAPYEQYF
DNA: TGTGCCAGTAGTCTAGGGGAGGCCCCCTACGAGCAGTACTTC

J: TRBJ1-4
V: TRBV19
size: -
D: -
CDR3: CASSQEVTGKLFF
DNA: TGTGCCAGTAGCCAGGAGGTCACCGGGAAACTGTTTTTT

J: TRBJ2-5
V: TRBV7-8
size: few
D: -
CDR3: CASSSGSTQSRETQYF
DNA: TGTGCCAGCAGCTCCGGGTCGACCCAATCCCGGGAGACCCAGTACTTC